This record covers a single TCR beta chain. This record belongs to a study of blood T cell repertoires in COVID-19. Trimming took off 2 bases at V and 4 bases at J, with 12 bases between the two ends. Germline CDR1 SGHRS, CDR2 YFSETQ. The CDR3 is 14 residues long. Clones were read by immunoSEQ multiplex PCR, and TCRdb kept only the in-frame ones, dropping some. The sample carries 120,000 to 150,000 clones, 70% to 90% recorded once. The genes are TRBV5-1 and TRBJ1-1, with D uncertain. The source material was peripheral blood. This TCR was recovered from an older woman with COVID-19, enrolled during active disease. CDR3 in DNA: TGCGCCAGCAGCTTTAACCGCCCGAGCACTGAAGCTTTCTTT. Protein sequence: CASSFNRPSTEAFF.